Sequencing of this TCR beta chain was carried out in a study of T-cell memory formation after mild COVID-19. For the study at large: TCR clusters showed largely donor specificity.

The V end lost 3 bases, the J end lost 2 bases, and 8 bases lay between the germline ends. The CDR3 totals 14 residues. CDR1 is SGHDN and CDR2 is FVKESK in the germline V gene. The sample holds a few counts of this clonotype. The 5'RACE method, run with constant-segment primers, produced TCR alpha and TCR beta cDNA libraries (carrying sample barcodes and UMIs). TCRdb passed the 5' RACE reads through MiXCR, listing each CDR3 protein once. Among approximately 100,000 distinct CDR3 sequences listed, approximately 10% were seen once. The gene calls are TRBV14 and TRBJ2-1; no reliable D call. This receptor was taken from a man younger than 30 who had mild COVID-19 (a few samples of this study predate the infection). Cell type and time point are not known. The material sequenced was PBMCs or a T cell subset sorted from them (not recorded which). The CDR3 DNA reads TGTGCCAGCAGCCACGGATCCCCCTACAATGAGCAGTTCTTC. Translated, it gives CASSHGSPYNEQFF.